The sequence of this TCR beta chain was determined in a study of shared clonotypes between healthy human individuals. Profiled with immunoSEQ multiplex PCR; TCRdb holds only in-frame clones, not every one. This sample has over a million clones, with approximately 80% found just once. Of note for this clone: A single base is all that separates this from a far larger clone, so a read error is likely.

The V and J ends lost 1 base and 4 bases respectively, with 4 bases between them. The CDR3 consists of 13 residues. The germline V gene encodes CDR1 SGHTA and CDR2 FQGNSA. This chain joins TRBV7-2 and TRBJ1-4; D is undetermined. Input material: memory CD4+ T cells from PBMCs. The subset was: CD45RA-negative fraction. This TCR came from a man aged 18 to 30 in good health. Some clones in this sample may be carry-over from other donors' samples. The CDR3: CASSLGFNEKLFF. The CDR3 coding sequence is TGTGCCAGCAGCTTAGGGTTTAATGAAAAACTGTTTTTT. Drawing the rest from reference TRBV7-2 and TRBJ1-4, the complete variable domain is GAGVSQSPSNKVTEKGKDVELRCDPISGHTALYWYRQSLGQGLEFLIYFQGNSAPDKSGLPSDRFSAERTGGSVSTLTIQRTQQEDSAVYLCASSLGFNEKLFFGSGTQLSVL.